This T cell receptor beta chain was recorded in a study of cytomegalovirus exposure and HLA in healthy donors. This clone was recorded only once. Amplification used 60 Vbeta primers and 13 Jbeta primers. This table comes from immunoSEQ multiplex PCR, and its TCRdb copy is limited to in-frame clones, with some not included. The sample lists about 120,000 clones; around 60% were seen once. CDR1 SQVTM and CDR2 ANQGSEA come from the germline V gene. The length of the CDR3 is 13 residues. V was clipped by 2 bases and J by 4 bases; unmatched bases: 3. The clonotype was recovered from a woman aged 40 to 50 in good health and CMV-seropositive. Sequencing used PBMCs. The V and J genes are TRBV29-1 and TRBJ2-3; 7 bases fit TRBD1. CDR3: CSVERQGADTQYF. The CDR3 DNA reads as TGCAGCGTTGAACGGCAGGGGGCAGATACGCAGTATTTT.